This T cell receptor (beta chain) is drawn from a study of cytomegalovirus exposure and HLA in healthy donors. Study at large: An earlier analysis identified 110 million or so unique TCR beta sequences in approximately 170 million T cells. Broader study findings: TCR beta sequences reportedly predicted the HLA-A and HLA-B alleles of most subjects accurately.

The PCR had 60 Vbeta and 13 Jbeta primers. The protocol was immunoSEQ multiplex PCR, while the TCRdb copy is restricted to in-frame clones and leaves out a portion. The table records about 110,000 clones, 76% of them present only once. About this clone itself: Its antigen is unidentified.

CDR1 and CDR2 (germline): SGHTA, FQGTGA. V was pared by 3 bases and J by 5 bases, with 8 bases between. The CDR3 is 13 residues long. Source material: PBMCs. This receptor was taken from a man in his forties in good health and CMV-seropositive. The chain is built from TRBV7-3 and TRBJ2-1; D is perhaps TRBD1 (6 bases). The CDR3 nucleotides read TGTGCCAGCAGCTTTGGGGGCAACAATGAGCAGTTCTTC. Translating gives CASSFGGNNEQFF. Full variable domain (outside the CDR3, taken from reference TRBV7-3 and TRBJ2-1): GAGVSQTPSNKVTEKGKYVELRCDPISGHTALYWYRQSLGQGPEFLIYFQGTGAADDSGLPNDRFFAVRPEGSVSTLKIQRTERGDSAVYLCASSFGGNNEQFFGPGTRLTVL.